This T cell receptor beta chain is from a study of CD8+ T cells in alopecia areata. Findings and limits, study-wide: In lesional scalp, particularly from alopecia totalis/universalis, clonality was higher than in normal scalp. Scalp samples also yield sequences of resident alphabeta T cells from normal skin.

Extracted RNA was reverse transcribed into cDNA, the sequencing template. Assay used: immunoSEQ multiplex PCR; TCRdb lists only in-frame clones, some missing. In the table there are about 42,000 clones, around three fifths of which are singletons. Comment on this clone: The antigen remains unidentified.

Treatment noted: oral pan-JAK inhibitor, 5-10 mg twice daily. Peripheral blood and lesional scalp punch biopsies were taken from alopecia areata patients. This CDR3 comprises 12 residues. V was clipped by 5 bases and J by 1 base, with 6 bases between them. Germline CDR1 SGHRS, CDR2 YFSETQ. V and J are TRBV5-1 and TRBJ1-2, with D uncertain. The specimen was CD8+ T cells sorted from blood, collected at week 4, from a patient treated with tofacitinib. This TCR derives from a human donor with alopecia areata. This chain's CDR3 is CASSQDNYGYTF. Here the CDR3 DNA reads TGCGCCAGCAGTCAAGATAACTATGGCTACACCTTC.